Sequencing of this TCR beta chain was carried out in a study of cytomegalovirus exposure and HLA in healthy donors. Germline CDR1 and CDR2: MNHEY and SMNVEV (reference sequence). V was trimmed by 6 bases and J by 3 bases, leaving 12 bases between them. CDR3 length equals 14 residues. Primers for the PCR totalled 60 Vbeta and 13 Jbeta. Original processing methods: A follow-up analysis tallied 70 million to 80 million unique TCR beta chains, roughly 11 million shared. TCRdb's table, derived via immunoSEQ multiplex PCR, lists solely in-frame clones and lacks some. V, J and clone size are those of that table, while D and trimming were read from the DNA. Of around 85,000 clones in the sample, 80% were seen once.

This clonotype originated in a man aged 50 or older in good health and CMV-seropositive. The V call is TRBV27, the J call TRBJ2-1; the D gene is possibly TRBD1 (5 bases). Sequenced material: PBMCs. The CDR3 reads CASRVRGYYNEQFF. In DNA, the CDR3 is TGTGCCAGCAGGGTTAGGGGCTACTACAATGAGCAGTTCTTC.